Below are 19 T cell receptor beta chains sequenced from a single sample in a study of radiotherapy plus CTLA-4 blockade in lung cancer. The table came from immunoSEQ multiplex PCR; TCRdb's copy has only in-frame clones and leaves some out. The sample has 85,000 to 120,000 clones, about 83% seen once. Specimen: peripheral blood, collected from a patient treated with radiotherapy plus ipilimumab. These receptor sequences come from a human donor with non-small cell lung cancer that progressed on radiotherapy plus ipilimumab. Some clones in this sample may be carry-over from other donors' samples.

V usage is TRBV27 and J usage is TRBJ1-1; the D gene is possibly TRBD1 (5 bases). Trimming left V 6 bases short and J 1 base short, with 15 bases between. There are 15 residues in the CDR3. From germline, CDR1 is MNHEY and CDR2 SMNVEV (reference sequence). This chain's CDR3 is CASRQTRGENTEAFF. DNA of the CDR3: TGTGCCAGCAGACAGACGCGGGGCGAGAACACTGAAGCTTTCTTT.

The table lists this clone with a few counts. The chain joins TRBV7-9 to TRBJ2-7; no clear D. V shed 5 bases and J shed 5 bases, with 10 bases lying between them. Germline CDR1 reads SEHNR; CDR2 reads FQNEAQ (reference sequence). The CDR3 loop spans 12 amino acids. The CDR3 DNA reads TGTGCCAGCAGCAGGCAGTCCGACGAGCAGTACTTC. Protein sequence: CASSRQSDEQYF. The variable domain in full, completed from reference TRBV7-9 and TRBJ2-7, reads DTGVSQNPRHKITKRGQNVTFRCDPISEHNRLYWYRQTLGQGPEFLTYFQNEAQLEKSRLLSDRFSAERPKGSFSTLEIQRTEQGDSAMYLCASSRQSDEQYFGPGTRLTVT.

Remarks on this clone: The sample has other DNA sequences that encode this CDR3 too. The J gene is TRBJ2-5, the V gene TRBV5-1; weak D call: TRBD1 (5 bases). CDR1 and CDR2 from the germline V gene are SGHRS and YFSETQ. CDR3 length: 13 residues. V lost 2 bases and J lost 3, with 8 bases in between. The CDR3 reads CASSLGAEETQYF. The DNA for the CDR3 is TGCGCCAGCAGCTTAGGGGCAGAAGAGACCCAGTACTTC.

The chain combines TRBV7-9 with TRBJ1-5; a weak D match, TRBD1 (6 bases). V was trimmed by 5 bases and J by 7 bases, leaving 12 bases between them. The CDR3 runs 13 residues. Germline V CDR1 and CDR2: SEHNR, FQNEAQ (reference sequence). CDR3 amino acids: CASSRAGDQPQHF. CDR3 nucleotides: TGTGCCAGCAGCCGAGCAGGGGACCAGCCCCAGCATTTT. Based on the CDR3 plus reference TRBV7-9 and TRBJ1-5, the full variable domain is DTGVSQNPRHKITKRGQNVTFRCDPISEHNRLYWYRQTLGQGPEFLTYFQNEAQLEKSRLLSDRFSAERPKGSFSTLEIQRTEQGDSAMYLCASSRAGDQPQHFGDGTRLSIL.

This clone was detected a few times. The gene calls are TRBV7-8 and TRBJ2-7; 8 bases line up with TRBD2. The junction had 12 bases not matched to a gene; V was cut back by 2 bases and J by 6 bases. Germline values: CDR1 SGHVS, CDR2 FQNEAQ. This CDR3 has 16 amino acids. The CDR3 spells CASSLIVTSALGEQYF. CDR3 nucleotide sequence: TGTGCCAGCAGCTTAATAGTGACTAGCGCGTTGGGCGAGCAGTACTTC.

The chain joins TRBV5-6 to TRBJ2-7, with 8 bases that match TRBD2. CDR3 length: 16 residues. CDR1 is SGHDT and CDR2 is YYEEEE in the germline V gene. Unmatched junction bases numbered 5, after V lost 0 bases and J lost 0 bases. The CDR3 loop reads CASSLASGGLSYEQYF. CDR3 coding DNA: TGTGCCAGCAGCTTGGCCAGCGGGGGTCTCTCCTACGAGCAGTACTTC.

V usage is TRBV5-6 and J usage is TRBJ2-7; D is undetermined. V was cut by 1 base and J by 4 bases, with 6 bases left in between. The CDR3 is 12 amino acids. Germline V CDR1 and CDR2: SGHDT, YYEEEE. DNA of the CDR3: TGTGCCAGCAGCTTGAACGGATACGAGCAGTACTTC. Its protein is CASSLNGYEQYF.

This clone was counted once. V gene TRBV28 combines with J gene TRBJ2-7; 7 bases are a match to TRBD2. The CDR3 totals 18 residues. The germline V gene encodes CDR1 MDHEN and CDR2 SYDVKM. V lost 1 base and J lost 6; bases outside the gene matches: 18. CDR3 sequence: CASSLFLAVNYRPGEQYF. CDR3 nucleotide sequence: TGTGCCAGCAGTTTATTTCTAGCGGTTAACTACCGACCGGGCGAGCAGTACTTC.

This rearrangement joins TRBV28 to TRBJ1-4, with unresolved D. Germline CDR1 and CDR2: MDHEN and SYDVKM. This CDR3 spans 13 amino acids. Trimming took off 10 bases at V and 6 bases at J, with 15 bases between the two ends. CDR3 coding DNA: TGTGCCACCCATGCAGGTTGGGATGAAAAACTGTTTTTT. This encodes CATHAGWDEKLFF.

The V gene is TRBV6-5, the J gene TRBJ2-3; D not resolved. Trimming cost V 6 bases and J 3 bases, with 16 bases left between them. This CDR3 is 15 amino acids long. Germline loops: CDR1 MNHEY, CDR2 SVGAGI. This chain's CDR3 is CASSPKGVNTDTQYF. The CDR3 nucleotides read TGTGCCAGCAGCCCAAAGGGTGTTAATACAGATACGCAGTATTTT.

This sequence joins TRBV5-6 and TRBJ1-2; the D is unclear. The germline CDR1 and CDR2 sequences are SGHDT and YYEEEE. V was cut by 2 bases and J by 3 bases, with 5 bases left in between. CDR3 length equals 12 residues. The CDR3 DNA is TGTGCCAGCAGCTTACGGGACTATGGCTACACCTTC. It yields the protein CASSLRDYGYTF. Supplemented by reference TRBV5-6 and TRBJ1-2, the full variable domain reads DAGVTQSPTHLIKTRGQQVTLRCSPKSGHDTVSWYQQALGQGPQFIFQYYEEEERQRGNFPDRFSGHQFPNYSSELNVNALLLGDSALYLCASSLRDYGYTFGSGTRLTVV.

V usage is TRBV28 and J usage is TRBJ2-3; unclear D gene. Germline values: CDR1 MDHEN, CDR2 SYDVKM. V lost 5 bases to trimming and J lost 6 bases, with 15 bases between them. The CDR3 sequence is 14 residues long. Here the CDR3 reads CASSPMGPVDTQYF. CDR3 nucleotides: TGTGCCAGCAGTCCCATGGGCCCGGTGGATACGCAGTATTTT.

V usage is TRBV5-1 and J usage is TRBJ1-3; D gene unclear. The CDR3 has 13 amino acids. Germline V gives CDR1 SGHRS, CDR2 YFSETQ. With 4 bases removed from V and 0 bases from J, the gap between germline ends came to 5 bases. The CDR3, as DNA: TGCGCCAGCAGCGCCAACTCTGGAAACACCATATATTTT. Protein: CASSANSGNTIYF.

The chain recombines TRBV5-4 with TRBJ1-4; a possible D gene is TRBD1 (6 bases). With 0 bases removed from V and 5 bases from J, the gap between germline ends came to 23 bases. The CDR3 is 19 residues long. Germline V CDR1 and CDR2: SGHNT, YYREEE (reference sequence). CDR3 coding DNA: TGTGCCAGCAGCTTGGAGGGGGAGGGCAGGCCCACAGCGAATGAAAAACTGTTTTTT. This gives the protein CASSLEGEGRPTANEKLFF. Full variable domain (outside the CDR3, taken from reference TRBV5-4 and TRBJ1-4): ETGVTQSPTHLIKTRGQQVTLRCSSQSGHNTVSWYQQALGQGPQFIFQYYREEENGRGNFPPRFSGLQFPNYSSELNVNALELDDSALYLCASSLEGEGRPTANEKLFFGSGTQLSVL.

The chain employs TRBV9 and TRBJ2-2; TRBD1 aligns across 8 bases. Germline V gives CDR1 SGDLS, CDR2 YYNGEE. This CDR3 spans 13 amino acids. V was pared by 3 bases and J by 6 bases, with 1 base of the junction left unmatched. The chain's CDR3 is CASSDRGAGELFF. CDR3 DNA: TGTGCCAGCAGCGACAGGGGGGCCGGGGAGCTGTTTTTT. The whole variable domain, filled in from reference TRBV9 and TRBJ2-2, reads DSGVTQTPKHLITATGQRVTLRCSPRSGDLSVYWYQQSLDQGLQFLIQYYNGEERAKGNILERFSAQQFPDLHSELNLSSLELGDSALYFCASSDRGAGELFFGEGSRLTVL.

The chain has TRBV7-2 and TRBJ1-1; D not certain. Trimming left V 5 bases short and J 0 bases short, with 13 bases between. Germline-derived CDR1 and CDR2 are SGHTA and FQGNSA. This CDR3 region has 15 residues. The DNA of the CDR3 is TGTGCCAGCAGCCAGATGGGCGCCATGAACACTGAAGCTTTCTTT. It specifies CASSQMGAMNTEAFF.

V and J are TRBV2 and TRBJ2-5; no definite D call. Germline V gene lookup returns CDR1 SNHLY and CDR2 FYNNEI. The CDR3 has 13 residues. V lost 2 bases to trimming and J lost 7 bases, with 11 bases between them. This chain's CDR3 is CASSEFPLGTQYF. The DNA of the CDR3 is TGTGCCAGCAGTGAATTCCCCCTAGGGACCCAGTACTTC.

J is TRBJ2-3 and V is TRBV18; 8 bases are shared with TRBD1. V dropped 6 bases and J dropped 5; count of bases not matched to a gene: 7. Germline CDR1 KGHSH, CDR2 LQKENI. The CDR3 is 14 amino acids. The CDR3 DNA reads TGTGCCAGCTCCCAAGGGACAGGCGGAGATACGCAGTATTTT. Translated, it gives CASSQGTGGDTQYF.

The chain uses TRBV27 and TRBJ2-1, with 8 bases that match TRBD1. Germline values: CDR1 MNHEY, CDR2 SMNVEV (reference sequence). CDR3 length equals 16 residues. Germline trimming cut 5 bases from V and 7 bases from J; bases unmatched to any gene: 13. CDR3 region: CASSPGQGRVRNEQFF. CDR3 DNA: TGTGCCAGCAGTCCTGGACAGGGAAGGGTTAGGAATGAGCAGTTCTTC.